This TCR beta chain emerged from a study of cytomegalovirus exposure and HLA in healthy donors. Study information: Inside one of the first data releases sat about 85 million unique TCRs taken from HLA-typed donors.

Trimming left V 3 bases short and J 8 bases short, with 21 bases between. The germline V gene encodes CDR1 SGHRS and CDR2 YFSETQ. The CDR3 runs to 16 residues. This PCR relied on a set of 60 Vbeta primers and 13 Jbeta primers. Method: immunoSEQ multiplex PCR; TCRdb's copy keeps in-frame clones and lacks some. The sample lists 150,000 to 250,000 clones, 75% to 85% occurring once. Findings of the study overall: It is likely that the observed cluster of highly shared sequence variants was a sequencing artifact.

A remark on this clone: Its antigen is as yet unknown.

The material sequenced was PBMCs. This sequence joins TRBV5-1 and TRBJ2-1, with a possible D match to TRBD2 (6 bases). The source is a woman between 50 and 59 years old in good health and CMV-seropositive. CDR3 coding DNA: TGCGCCAGCAGCTCGACTGGAGGGAGAGATTGGGATGAGCAGTTCTTC. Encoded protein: CASSSTGGRDWDEQFF.